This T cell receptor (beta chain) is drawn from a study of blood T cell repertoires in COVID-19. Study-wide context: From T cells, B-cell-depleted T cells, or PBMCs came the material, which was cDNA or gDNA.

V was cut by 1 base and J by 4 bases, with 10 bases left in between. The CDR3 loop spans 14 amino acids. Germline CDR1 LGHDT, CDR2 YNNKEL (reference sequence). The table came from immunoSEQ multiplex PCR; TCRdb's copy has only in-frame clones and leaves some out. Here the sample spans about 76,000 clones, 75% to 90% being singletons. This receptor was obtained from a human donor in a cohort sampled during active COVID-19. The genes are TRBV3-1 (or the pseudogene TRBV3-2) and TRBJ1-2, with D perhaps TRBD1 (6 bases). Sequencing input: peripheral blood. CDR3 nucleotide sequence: TGTGCCAGCAGCCAAGGTCGGACAGTCTATGGCTACACCTTC. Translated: CASSQGRTVYGYTF.